The 23 T cell receptor beta chains given below trace back to one sample, sequenced in a study of cytomegalovirus exposure and HLA in healthy donors. The PCR contained 60 Vbeta and 13 Jbeta primers. TCRdb's table, derived via immunoSEQ multiplex PCR, lists solely in-frame clones and lacks some. In the table there are some 190,000 clones, just under 75% of which are singletons. Specimen: PBMCs. Receptors originate from a woman aged 25-40 years in good health and CMV-seropositive.

The chain is built from TRBV2 and TRBJ2-1, with TRBD2 matching 9 bases. This CDR3 is 15 amino acids long. V was clipped by 3 bases and J by 6 bases; unmatched bases: 6. In germline, CDR1 is SNHLY, CDR2 FYNNEI. The CDR3 nucleotides read TGTGCCAGCAGTGAGGGCGGGAGGGCCCTCAATGAGCAGTTCTTC. As protein: CASSEGGRALNEQFF.

V is TRBV6-5 and J is TRBJ1-1; the D gene is possibly TRBD1 (6 bases). The CDR3 contains 14 residues. Deletions cut 5 bases from V and 0 bases from J, with 10 bases between. Germline CDR1 MNHEY, CDR2 SVGAGI. CDR3 residues: CASSPGTLNTEAFF. Written as DNA, the CDR3 is TGTGCCAGCAGTCCCGGGACATTGAACACTGAAGCTTTCTTT.

J is TRBJ2-5 and V is TRBV6-5, with 8 bases aligning to TRBD1. The end of the DNA is better explained by TRBJ2-7, so the J call may be wrong. Germline-derived CDR1 and CDR2 are MNHEY and SVGAGI. The CDR3 has 16 residues. CDR3 in amino acids: CASSSQRGTGGLEQYF. Here the CDR3 DNA reads TGTGCCAGCAGTTCACAGAGGGGTACAGGGGGGCTCGAGCAGTACTTC.

This chain uses TRBV10-3 with TRBJ2-7; a weak D match, TRBD1 (6 bases). The germline V gene has CDR1 ENHRY and CDR2 SYGVKD. Trimming took off 6 bases at V and 1 base at J, with 13 bases between the two ends. The CDR3 has 14 residues. This CDR3 is CAIRKQGQSYEQYF. The DNA of the CDR3 is TGTGCCATCAGGAAACAGGGCCAATCCTACGAGCAGTACTTC.

This clone was picked up a small number of times. The V gene is TRBV6-1, the J gene TRBJ1-5; D may be TRBD1 (5 bases). V lost 0 bases to trimming and J lost 6 bases, with 15 bases between them. The germline V gene encodes CDR1 MNHNS and CDR2 SASEGT. The CDR3 runs 16 residues. The CDR3 region is CASSEASGWLVQPQHF. In DNA form, the CDR3 reads TGTGCCAGCAGTGAAGCTTCAGGGTGGTTAGTTCAGCCCCAGCATTTT.

The rearrangement links TRBV19 to TRBJ2-3, with 8 bases matching TRBD2. Germline CDR1 reads LNHDA; CDR2 reads SQIVND (reference sequence). V trimming: 5 bases; J trimming: 5 bases; junction bases outside the gene matches: 9. The CDR3 is made up of 15 amino acids. For the CDR3, the DNA is TGTGCCAGTAGTCAAGGTAGCGGGACAATAGATACGCAGTATTTT. Translated: CASSQGSGTIDTQYF.

The chain is built from TRBV11-2 and TRBJ2-1, with D perhaps matching TRBD1 (5 bases). Deletions cut 5 bases from V and 4 bases from J, with 18 bases between. Germline-derived CDR1 and CDR2 are SGHAT and FQNNGV. The length of the CDR3 is 16 residues. In DNA, the CDR3 is TGTGCCAGCAGCCCGATTATGGGGCAGAGATACAATGAGCAGTTCTTC. As protein: CASSPIMGQRYNEQFF.

The chain employs TRBV13 and TRBJ2-3, with 9 positions matching TRBD2. Trimming at V came to 5 bases and at J to 5 bases, leaving 11 bases not matched to a gene. The CDR3 consists of 16 residues. The V gene's germline CDR1 is PRHDT and CDR2 FYEKMQ (reference sequence). CDR3 sequence: CASSAQGGGGGDTQYF. In DNA, the CDR3 is TGTGCCAGCAGCGCTCAGGGTGGCGGGGGGGGAGATACGCAGTATTTT. Drawing the rest from reference TRBV13 and TRBJ2-3, the complete variable domain is AAGVIQSPRHLIKEKRETATLKCYPIPRHDTVYWYQQGPGQDPQFLISFYEKMQSDKGSIPDRFSAQQFSDYHSELNMSSLELGDSALYFCASSAQGGGGGDTQYFGPGTRLTVL.

The chain combines TRBV5-1 with TRBJ2-5; TRBD1 aligns across 9 bases. Germline V CDR1 and CDR2: SGHRS, YFSETQ. This CDR3 region has 17 residues. The ends lost 7 bases at V and 4 bases at J; junction bases unmatched: 17. CDR3 DNA: TGCGCCAGCTGCCCCGACCGGGACAGGGATTGGGTAGAGACCCAGTACTTC. It codes for CASCPDRDRDWVETQYF.

This clone turned up a few times. In DNA, the CDR3 is TGTGCCAGCAGTACGACAGGGTCTCCTAGGGAGCAGTACTTC. As protein: CASSTTGSPREQYF. The chain is built from TRBV28 and TRBJ2-7; 7 bases match TRBD1. The CDR3 covers 14 residues. Germline trimming cut 5 bases from V and 7 bases from J; bases unmatched to any gene: 11. The germline CDR1 and CDR2 sequences are MDHEN and SYDVKM.

The V and J genes are TRBV5-1 and TRBJ1-4, with 10 bases aligning to TRBD1. The CDR3 sequence is 16 residues long. The germline V gene encodes CDR1 SGHRS and CDR2 YFSETQ. V shed 4 bases, J shed 7 bases, and the junction held 10 bases outside the gene matches. CDR3 sequence reads: CASSRGGQGQSEKLFF. In nucleotides, the CDR3 is TGCGCCAGCAGCCGGGGGGGACAGGGGCAGAGTGAAAAACTGTTTTTT.

CDR3 amino acids: CASRAGGYNEQFF. The CDR3 nucleotides read TGTGCCAGCAGGGCGGGAGGGTACAATGAGCAGTTCTTC. This chain connects TRBV5-5 to TRBJ2-1; 9 bases map to TRBD2. Losses at the gene ends were 5 bases for V and 4 bases for J; bases not matched to a gene: 1. The CDR3 sequence is 13 residues long. Germline V gene sequence: CDR1 SGHKS, CDR2 YYEKEE (reference sequence).

This clone occurred a few times. The chain carries TRBV7-2 and TRBJ2-7; 11 bases match TRBD2. The germline gives CDR1 SGHTA, CDR2 FQGNSA. The CDR3 is 15 amino acids. The junction had 2 bases not matched to a gene; V was cut back by 4 bases and J by 0 bases. CDR3 bases: TGTGCCAGCAGCTGGCTAGCGGGAGGCTCCTACGAGCAGTACTTC. It encodes CASSWLAGGSYEQYF.

The chain carries TRBV19 and TRBJ2-7; TRBD2 is a possible D gene (6 bases). The CDR3 has 17 residues. Trimming removed 3 bases from V and 4 bases from J, with 22 bases in between. Germline V CDR1 and CDR2: LNHDA, SQIVND (reference sequence). For the CDR3, the DNA is TGTGCCAGTAGTATCATGCACGGAACTAGCAAAGTTTACGAGCAGTACTTC. As protein: CASSIMHGTSKVYEQYF. The whole variable domain, filled in from reference TRBV19 and TRBJ2-7, reads DGGITQSPKYLFRKEGQNVTLSCEQNLNHDAMYWYRQDPGQGLRLIYYSQIVNDFQKGDIAEGYSVSREKKESFPLTVTSAQKNPTAFYLCASSIMHGTSKVYEQYFGPGTRLTVT.

This chain connects TRBV29-1 to TRBJ1-3; D is undetermined. The CDR3 contains 15 residues. CDR1 SQVTM and CDR2 ANQGSEA come from the germline V gene. V lost 4 bases to trimming and J lost 1 base, with 14 bases between them. DNA of the CDR3: TGCAGCGTTGGGCTGGTGGTTGGTTCTGGAAACACCATATATTTT. Translated: CSVGLVVGSGNTIYF.

The chain couples TRBV2 to TRBJ1-5; D gene ambiguous. Trimming took 0 bases from V and 10 from J, leaving 10 bases between them. Per germline, CDR1 SNHLY and CDR2 FYNNEI. The CDR3 contains 13 residues. The CDR3: CASSEALSPPQHF. The DNA of the CDR3 is TGTGCCAGCAGTGAAGCGCTTAGCCCTCCCCAGCATTTT.

This chain connects TRBV9 to TRBJ1-1, with 7 bases that match TRBD1. Per the germline V gene, CDR1 is SGDLS and CDR2 is YYNGEE. J lost 8 bases, V lost 3 bases, and 7 bases had no gene match. There are 13 residues in the CDR3. CDR3 nucleotide sequence: TGTGCCAGCAGCGGGGGACAGAATTACGAAGCTTTCTTT. Translation gives CASSGGQNYEAFF.

J is TRBJ2-1 and V is TRBV6-4; 12 bases match TRBD2. The J segment lost 12 bases and the V segment lost 4 bases, leaving 10 bases of the junction unmatched. Per the germline V gene, CDR1 is MRHNA and CDR2 is SNTAGT. This CDR3 contains 15 residues. Here the CDR3 reads CASSASTSGSASQFF. The CDR3 coding sequence is TGTGCCAGCAGTGCCTCGACTAGCGGGAGTGCTTCGCAGTTCTTC.

V usage is TRBV6-1 and J usage is TRBJ1-5; possibly TRBD1 for D (6 bases). The V end lost 4 bases, the J end lost 4 bases, and 14 bases lay between the germline ends. The CDR3 totals 15 residues. Germline V lookup: CDR1 MNHNS, CDR2 SASEGT. The CDR3 loop reads CASSVITGQNQPQHF. The CDR3 DNA is TGTGCCAGCAGTGTAATTACAGGGCAAAATCAGCCCCAGCATTTT.

The CDR3 spells CASSLSGSGTHNEQFF. CDR3 in DNA: TGTGCCAGCAGCTTATCGGGTAGCGGGACTCACAATGAGCAGTTCTTC. This chain links TRBV11-2 with TRBJ2-1; 8 positions agree with TRBD2. The CDR3 totals 16 residues. CDR1 SGHAT and CDR2 FQNNGV come from the germline V gene. J was trimmed by 5 bases and V by 2 bases; bases with no gene match: 8. The full variable domain, completed using reference TRBV11-2 and TRBJ2-1, is EAGVAQSPRYKIIEKRQSVAFWCNPISGHATLYWYQQILGQGPKLLIQFQNNGVVDDSQLPKDRFSAERLKGVDSTLKIQPAKLEDSAVYLCASSLSGSGTHNEQFFGPGTRLTVL.

This rearrangement joins TRBV15 to TRBJ2-7; 8 bases fit TRBD1. The J segment lost 5 bases and the V segment lost 3 bases, leaving 9 bases of the junction unmatched. The CDR3 covers 15 residues. Germline CDR1 LNHNV, CDR2 YYDKDF (reference sequence). This CDR3 reads CATSSFADRDDEQYF. The CDR3 nucleotides read TGTGCCACCAGCAGCTTCGCGGACAGGGACGACGAGCAGTACTTC.

V and J are TRBV2 and TRBJ1-4; 9 bases align to TRBD1. With 7 bases clipped from V and 7 bases from J, the junction kept 7 bases outside the gene matches. The V gene's germline CDR1 is SNHLY and CDR2 FYNNEI. The CDR3 length is 14 residues. CDR3 nucleotides: TGTGCCAGCATTACTGACAGGGGGGGTGAAAAACTGTTTTTT. It translates to CASITDRGGEKLFF.

On this clone itself: Sequence at one end of the junction differs from germline and may be a read error. The V gene is TRBV6-1, the J gene TRBJ2-7, with 13 bases lining up with TRBD2. The CDR3 runs 16 residues. The germline CDR1 and CDR2 sequences are MNHNS and SASEGT. The CDR3: CASSGAGLAGTYEQCF. As DNA, the CDR3 is TGTGCCAGCAGTGGGGCGGGACTAGCGGGGACCTACGAGCAGTGCTTC.